Shown below are 20 T cell receptor beta chains from a single sample sequenced in a study of T cells in Graves' hyperthyroidism and ophthalmopathy. Using RNA transcripts as the source, TCR beta CDR3 regions were amplified. First-round RT-PCR of the TCR CDR3 relied on the HTBI primer set. TCRdb called the multiplex PCR reads again in MiXCR, with one record for every CDR3 protein. Of about 50,000 distinct CDR3 sequences in the sample, around 45% are singletons; the top ten hold roughly 32%. Sequencing was carried out using peripheral blood or thyroid tissue (not recorded which). The receptors originated from a woman aged 50 to 60 with Graves' hyperthyroidism.

The V call is TRBV11-2, the J call TRBJ2-2; D gene unclear. Germline CDR1 is SGHAT and CDR2 is FQNNGV. This CDR3 has 15 amino acids. V lost 5 bases, J lost 1 base, and 11 bases lay in between. The CDR3 loop is CASSLDGMNTGELFF. The DNA of the CDR3 is TGTGCCAGCAGCCTGGACGGAATGAACACCGGGGAGCTGTTTTTT. The full variable domain, its missing parts supplied by reference TRBV11-2 and TRBJ2-2, is EAGVAQSPRYKIIEKRQSVAFWCNPISGHATLYWYQQILGQGPKLLIQFQNNGVVDDSQLPKDRFSAERLKGVDSTLKIQPAKLEDSAVYLCASSLDGMNTGELFFGEGSRLTVL.

This clonotype came up many times. V usage is TRBV7-9 and J usage is TRBJ2-7; tentative D call: TRBD1 (5 bases). Trimming took off 4 bases at V and 5 bases at J, with 18 bases between the two ends. Germline-derived CDR1 and CDR2 are SEHNR and FQNEAQ (reference sequence). The CDR3 loop spans 15 amino acids. CDR3 in DNA: TGTGCCAGCAGCTCGACAGAGCGTCCGTTCCACGAGCAGTACTTC. This codes for CASSSTERPFHEQYF.

The chain combines TRBV11-2 with TRBJ1-1; D remains unclear. There are 12 residues in the CDR3. Trimming removed 0 bases from V and 7 bases from J, with 6 bases in between. Germline V gene sequence: CDR1 SGHAT, CDR2 FQNNGV. This chain's CDR3 is CASSLDGDEAFF. The CDR3 DNA follows: TGTGCCAGCAGCTTAGATGGGGATGAAGCTTTCTTT.

There are many counts of this clonotype. The V and J genes are TRBV2 and TRBJ1-5; 7 nucleotides align to TRBD1. Germline trimming cut 5 bases from V and 4 bases from J; bases unmatched to any gene: 5. The germline CDR1 and CDR2 sequences are SNHLY and FYNNEI. The CDR3 totals 14 residues. CDR3 sequence reads: CASSLTGKNQPQHF. CDR3 nucleotide sequence: TGTGCCAGCAGTTTGACAGGGAAAAATCAGCCCCAGCATTTT.

This clonotype was found many times. This chain uses TRBV4-2 with TRBJ1-1, with TRBD1 matching 7 bases. The ends lost 4 bases at V and 3 bases at J; junction bases unmatched: 8. This CDR3 has 15 amino acids. Germline CDR1 and CDR2: LGHNA and YNFKEQ. The CDR3 loop is CASSLTGARDTEAFF. CDR3 nucleotide sequence: TGTGCCAGCAGCCTTACAGGGGCCAGGGACACTGAAGCTTTCTTT.

This clonotype has at least ten counts. J is TRBJ1-3 and V is TRBV27; 7 positions match TRBD1. V lost 3 bases, J lost 3 bases, and 5 bases stayed unmatched. Germline V lookup: CDR1 MNHEY, CDR2 SMNVEV (reference sequence). The CDR3 totals 15 residues. Written as DNA, the CDR3 is TGTGCCAGCAGTTTGCGAGGGGGCAGTGGAAACACCATATATTTT. Translation gives CASSLRGGSGNTIYF.

The rearrangement uses TRBV7-9 and TRBJ2-3; D possibly corresponds to TRBD2 (6 bases). There are 14 residues in the CDR3. V was shortened by 5 bases and J by 2 bases, with 11 bases between the two germline ends. The germline V gene has CDR1 SEHNR and CDR2 FQNEAQ (reference sequence). Written as DNA, the CDR3 is TGTGCCAGCAGCGTGGGGCGGGACACAGATACGCAGTATTTT. This sequence encodes CASSVGRDTDTQYF.

This clonotype was counted many times. The genes are TRBV7-6 and TRBJ2-3, with D possibly being TRBD2 (6 bases). This CDR3 has 16 residues. The germline V gene has CDR1 SGHVS and CDR2 FNYEAQ. V was shortened by 1 base and J by 2 bases, with 13 bases between the two germline ends. CDR3 bases: TGTGCCAGCAGCTTAGTAAGCGGGTCAACCACAGATACGCAGTATTTT. Translation gives CASSLVSGSTTDTQYF.

For this clonotype: One end of the junction fails to match germline, which may point to a read error. The rearrangement joins TRBV7-3 to TRBJ2-2; perhaps TRBD2 as D (5 bases). This CDR3 contains 13 residues. Germline loops: CDR1 SGHTA, CDR2 FQGTGA. For the CDR3, the DNA is TGTGCCACCAGCCCCGTCCCCACCGGGGAGCCGGTTTTT. Translated, it gives CATSPVPTGEPVF.

This clonotype was counted many times. The CDR3 sequence is CASSLVSPGSPFFNYGYTF. In DNA, the CDR3 is TGTGCCAGCAGCTTAGTTTCACCGGGGTCCCCATTCTTTAACTATGGCTACACCTTC. The chain is built from TRBV7-9 and TRBJ1-2; D is unresolved. CDR3 length: 19 residues. Germline loops: CDR1 SEHNR, CDR2 FQNEAQ (reference sequence). V dropped 1 base and J dropped 1 base, with 22 bases sitting between them.

This clonotype occurred a few times. This chain joins TRBV29-1 and TRBJ2-7; D call uncertain. V lost 4 bases and J 3 bases, leaving 13 bases between the germline ends. This CDR3 contains 13 residues. CDR1 is SQVTM and CDR2 is ANQGSEA in the germline V gene. CDR3 bases: TGCAGCGTTGCCGCCGGGCCAAACTACGAGCAGTACTTC. Translation: CSVAAGPNYEQYF.

The V call is TRBV6-6, the J call TRBJ2-3; 8 nucleotides match TRBD2. This CDR3 contains 14 residues. The ends lost 2 bases at V and 10 bases at J; junction bases unmatched: 8. In germline, CDR1 is MNHNY, CDR2 SVGAGI (reference sequence). The CDR3 region is CASSYGPTSASQYF. The CDR3 DNA sequence: TGTGCCAGCAGTTACGGACCGACTAGCGCCTCGCAGTATTTT.

The sample holds many counts of this clonotype. This chain joins TRBV27 and TRBJ1-2, with 9 bases identical to TRBD1. J gave up 4 bases and V 5 bases, and 11 bases lay outside the gene matches. Per germline, CDR1 MNHEY and CDR2 SMNVEV (reference sequence). The length of the CDR3 is 16 residues. CDR3 amino acids: CASSLLGTGKVYGYTF. The CDR3 DNA follows: TGTGCCAGCAGTCTCCTCGGGACAGGGAAGGTCTATGGCTACACCTTC.

This CDR3 reads CSARAFKTSKLFF. In DNA form, the CDR3 reads TGCAGTGCTAGAGCGTTTAAGACGAGCAAACTGTTTTTT. The rearrangement joins TRBV20-1 to TRBJ1-4; D unclear. The CDR3 extends over 13 amino acids. CDR1 and CDR2 from the germline V gene are DFQATT and SNEGSKA (reference sequence). Deletions cut 1 base from V and 11 bases from J, with 14 bases between.

This clonotype was seen ten or more times. The V call is TRBV7-6, the J call TRBJ2-7; 9 bases fit TRBD2. Germline CDR1 and CDR2: SGHVS and FNYEAQ. The CDR3 consists of 16 residues. The chain's CDR3 is CKSLAGCRLLLSEQYF. CDR3 nucleotides: TGTAAGTCACTAGCGGGTTGTCGGCTACTATTGAGCGAGCAGTACTTC. Drawing the rest from reference TRBV7-6 and TRBJ2-7, the complete variable domain is GAGVSQSPRYKVTKRGQDVALRCDPISGHVSLYWYRQALGQGPEFLTYFNYEAQQDKSGLPNDRFSAERPEGSISTLTIQRTEQRDSAMYRCKSLAGCRLLLSEQYFGPGTRLTVT.

About this clonotype: A junction boundary mismatches the germline segment, possibly from a read error. The rearrangement links TRBV7-9 to TRBJ1-1; 10 bases agree with TRBD1. From germline, CDR1 is SEHNR and CDR2 FQNEAQ (reference sequence). This CDR3 region has 16 residues. The CDR3 reads CASSYRTGTGVTEAFF. Written as DNA, the CDR3 is TGCGCCAGCAGCTACAGGACCGGGACAGGGGTGACTGAAGCTTTCTTT. The complete variable domain, with remaining parts taken from reference TRBV7-9 and TRBJ1-1, reads DTGVSQNPRHKITKRGQNVTFRCDPISEHNRLYWYRQTLGQGPEFLTYFQNEAQLEKSRLLSDRFSAERPKGSFSTLEIQRTEQGDSAMYLCASSYRTGTGVTEAFFGQGTRLTVV.

This clonotype was detected ten times or more. This chain links TRBV7-8 with TRBJ2-3; no firm D call. The CDR3 extends over 15 amino acids. V lost 0 bases and J 3 bases, leaving 10 bases between the germline ends. Germline assignment: CDR1 SGHVS and CDR2 FQNEAQ. CDR3 sequence (DNA): TGTGCCAGCAGCTTAGCCCTGAGTTGGACAGATACGCAGTATTTT. The encoded protein is CASSLALSWTDTQYF.

Details on this clonotype: A much larger clone lies one base from this, so it may be a read error. This sequence joins TRBV4-1 and TRBJ2-7; D gene unclear. V dropped 4 bases and J dropped 3 bases, with 13 bases sitting between them. This CDR3 contains 14 residues. CDR1 is MGHRA, CDR2 YSYEKL, per germline. The DNA for the CDR3 is TGCGCCAGCAGCCCAGTAGCAGAACACTACGAGCAGTACTTC. Protein sequence: CASSPVAEHYEQYF.

V gene TRBV6-6 combines with J gene TRBJ2-5, with TRBD2 identical over 14 bases. Looked up from germline, CDR1 is MNHNY and CDR2 is SVGAGI (reference sequence). The CDR3 totals 18 residues. V shed 6 bases and J 3 bases; nucleotides not matched to a gene: 12. In DNA, the CDR3 is TGTGCCAGCAGCCCCCCCCGACTAGCGGGAGGGCCGGAAGAGACCCAGTACTTC. Protein: CASSPPRLAGGPEETQYF.

The chain links TRBV2 to TRBJ1-1; the D gene is possibly TRBD1 (6 bases). V lost 10 bases and J 3 bases, leaving 12 bases between the germline ends. The germline V gene has CDR1 SNHLY and CDR2 FYNNEI. This CDR3 is built from 12 residues. Here the CDR3 reads CANRAGHTEAFF. The CDR3 DNA follows: TGTGCCAACAGGGCCGGACACACTGAAGCTTTCTTT.